Listed here is a single T cell receptor beta chain. Its antigen remains unknown. The CDR3 consists of 16 residues. Germline values: CDR1 SEHNR, CDR2 FQNEAQ (reference sequence). With V trimmed by 4 bases and J by 3 bases, 9 bases remained unmatched. Using immunoSEQ multiplex PCR, the repertoire was profiled, and TCRdb retains in-frame clones only, with some absent. This table holds 90,000 to 110,000 clones, approximately 89% found once. The data originate from a study of T cell responses to AZD1222 COVID-19 vaccine. Findings and caveats of the study: Clonal diversity was possibly underestimated; the donors were predominantly white British and more often female. Vaccine-associated CD4 TCRs ranged over spike, dominating at 160-218 and 743-854. Sampling captured repertoires only after the peak T cell response. In the spike-specific TCR repertoire, nearly half reportedly target unmutated variant regions.

The source is an adult who received the AZD1222 COVID-19 vaccine. This sequence joins TRBV7-9 and TRBJ2-7, with TRBD1 identical over 10 bases. The starting material was peripheral blood, obtained 28 days after the second AZD1222 dose. In nucleotides, the CDR3 is TGTGCCAGCAGCTCTTCCGGGACAGGGGATTTCTACGAGCAGTACTTC. This translates into CASSSSGTGDFYEQYF.